This entry concerns a single T cell receptor (beta chain). Its antigen is undetermined. This entry belongs to a study of identical twins. Study outcomes and limitations: The authors drew conclusions from cross-sectional statistical analysis rather than following the same donors.

From the 5' RACE reads, TCRdb called clonotypes with MiXCR, one entry per CDR3 protein. Among around 1.7 million distinct CDR3 sequences listed, about 32% were seen once. This sequence was found in a newborn girl in good health. The source material was cord blood.

The CDR3 DNA reads as TGTGCCAGCAGCTTCGTAACTGGACAGGCGCCCTACGAGCAGTACTTC. This encodes CASSFVTGQAPYEQYF. The chain combines TRBV11-2 with TRBJ2-7; 7 bases line up with TRBD1. The V segment lost 3 bases and the J segment 2 bases; nucleotides outside the gene matches: 10. Per the germline V gene, CDR1 is SGHAT and CDR2 is FQNNGV. This CDR3 has 16 residues.